The entry below describes one T cell receptor (beta chain). Its specificity is unknown. Data came from immunoSEQ multiplex PCR; TCRdb stores just in-frame clones and leaves some out. Of tens of thousands of clones listed, 83% are singletons. The V end was cut by 6 bases, the J end by 3 bases, with 18 bases between. The length of the CDR3 is 16 residues. Germline values: CDR1 SGHTA, CDR2 FQGNSA. Sampling times: baseline, cycle 4 day 1, cycle 7 day 1. This entry belongs to a study of OX40 agonist ivuxolimab in advanced cancers. Whole-study context: In this trial design, patients received ivuxolimab intravenously at 0.01 to 10 mg/kg every 2 weeks.

Study-wide results and caveats: By week 6 at 0.1 to 3.0 mg/kg, blood CD4+ and CD8+ T cells had expanded clonally. Compared with CD4+, CD8+ T cells on average had more expanded clones.

The receptor's source is an adult with an advanced solid tumor such as melanoma, head and neck, liver or kidney cancer. Sequencing used CD4+ or CD8+ T cells sorted from blood, obtained in a trial of the OX40 agonist ivuxolimab. The chain recombines TRBV7-2 with TRBJ1-3; D is ambiguous. CDR3 sequence: CASSQTFGPLGNTIYF. The CDR3 DNA follows: TGTGCCAGCAGTCAAACATTCGGCCCCCTTGGAAACACCATATATTTT.